This T cell receptor (beta chain) was sequenced during a study of control samples from healthy donors and cancer patients. CDR1 is SGHRS and CDR2 is YFSETQ in the germline V gene. V was trimmed by 6 bases and J by 2 bases, leaving 14 bases between them. The CDR3 has 15 amino acids. Sequencing used immunoSEQ multiplex PCR; TCRdb keeps in-frame clones, though not all of them. The sample records approximately 140,000 clones, around nine tenths being singletons. This clone was detected only a few times. The receptor's source is a woman in her thirties in good health. Sequencing was done on a sample of blood. This rearrangement joins TRBV5-1 to TRBJ2-2, with D possibly matching TRBD1 (5 bases). The CDR3 sequence is CASKNVQGNTGELFF. The CDR3, as DNA: TGCGCCAGCAAGAACGTTCAGGGAAACACCGGGGAGCTGTTTTTT.